A single T cell receptor beta chain is shown here with its context. The antigen remains undetermined. The data stem from a study of identical twins. Findings of the study overall: For monozygotic twins, models underestimated out-of-frame TCR alpha sharing.

TCRdb recomputed calls from the 5' RACE reads with MiXCR, one row per CDR3 protein. Here the sample spans about 660,000 distinct CDR3 sequences, 8.5% to 9% being singletons. With 0 bases removed from V and 4 bases from J, the gap between germline ends came to 20 bases. CDR1 MNHEY and CDR2 SVGEGT come from the germline V gene. This CDR3 region has 18 residues. The same specimen was also included in a second study, on yellow fever vaccine responses in identical twins. Turning to that study: Reportedly, the T cell response mounted by twins to vaccine seemed partly convergent, partly personalized.

Sample: PBMCs. The chain uses TRBV6-2 or TRBV6-3 and TRBJ2-3; D is ambiguous. The TCR sequence derives from a young woman in good health. The CDR3 DNA is TGTGCCAGCAGTTACTCTGGCCGGCAGATCCCTATGGCAGATACGCAGTATTTT. It codes for CASSYSGRQIPMADTQYF.